Presented here are 30 T cell receptor beta chains from one specimen sequenced in a study of cytomegalovirus exposure and HLA in healthy donors. A multiplex PCR was run with 60 Vbeta primers and 13 Jbeta primers. Produced via immunoSEQ multiplex PCR; TCRdb's table is partial and in-frame only. The sample includes under 120,000 clones, less than 80% of them seen just once. What was sequenced was PBMCs. The receptors were sampled from a woman in her 40s in good health and CMV-seronegative.

The chain links TRBV4-2 to TRBJ2-7, with a weak D call TRBD2 (5 bases). Trimming cost V 3 bases and J 0 bases, with 15 bases left between them. The CDR3 contains 16 residues. Germline V gene sequence: CDR1 LGHNA, CDR2 YNFKEQ. The chain's CDR3 is CASSHTDLISSYEQYF. The CDR3, as DNA: TGTGCCAGCAGCCATACGGACTTGATAAGCTCCTACGAGCAGTACTTC.

The chain links TRBV2 to TRBJ2-2; TRBD2 might be the D (5 bases). CDR3 length: 11 amino acids. Trimming took off 6 bases at V and 7 bases at J, with 6 bases between the two ends. Germline CDR1 reads SNHLY; CDR2 reads FYNNEI. CDR3 sequence reads: CASREGGELFF. The CDR3 DNA follows: TGTGCCAGCAGAGAGGGCGGGGAGCTGTTTTTT.

This clone was counted only a few times. J is TRBJ2-5 and V is TRBV18, with TRBD2 matching 11 bases. V was pared by 6 bases and J by 5 bases, with 5 bases of the junction left unmatched. Germline V lookup: CDR1 KGHSH, CDR2 LQKENI. The CDR3 runs 14 residues. For the CDR3, the DNA is TGTGCCAGCTCCCTGACTAGCGGGAAGGAGACCCAGTACTTC. Translation: CASSLTSGKETQYF.

The chain carries TRBV19 and TRBJ1-5, with TRBD1 matching over 11 bases. J gave up 1 base and V 6 bases, and 2 bases lay outside the gene matches. CDR1 is LNHDA, CDR2 SQIVND, per germline (reference sequence). This CDR3 has 15 amino acids. CDR3 in amino acids: CASSRDRGSNQPQHF. CDR3 nucleotide sequence: TGTGCCAGTAGCCGGGACAGGGGGAGCAATCAGCCCCAGCATTTT.

J is TRBJ2-1 and V is TRBV7-2; TRBD1 matches at 9 bases. V was clipped by 5 bases and J by 15 bases; unmatched bases: 14. Germline V CDR1 and CDR2: SGHTA, FQGNSA. This CDR3 region has 14 residues. CDR3 in DNA: TGTGCCAGCAGCCTCGACAGGGGGGAGAGGAGATGGTTCTTC. This sequence encodes CASSLDRGERRWFF.

The V and J genes are TRBV30 and TRBJ2-3; D ambiguous. CDR1 and CDR2 (germline): GTSNPN, SVGIG (reference sequence). The CDR3 consists of 13 residues. The V gene lost 1 base and the J gene lost 1 base, with 6 bases spanning the gap. The CDR3 sequence is CAWSEQGTDTQYF. CDR3 DNA sequence: TGTGCCTGGAGTGAACAAGGCACAGATACGCAGTATTTT.

This chain joins TRBV6-1 and TRBJ2-7, with 12 bases lining up with TRBD2. The CDR3 runs 14 residues. CDR1 and CDR2 from the germline V gene are MNHNS and SASEGT. The V segment lost 8 bases and the J segment 4 bases; nucleotides outside the gene matches: 6. This CDR3 reads CASVRLAGVYEQYF. The CDR3 DNA reads TGTGCCAGCGTAAGACTAGCGGGAGTTTACGAGCAGTACTTC.

The chain joins TRBV5-4 to TRBJ2-1; 8 nucleotides agree with TRBD2. With V trimmed by 3 bases and J by 4 bases, 6 bases remained unmatched. The CDR3 is 15 residues long. The germline gives CDR1 SGHNT, CDR2 YYREEE (reference sequence). The chain's CDR3 is CASSSPSGPYNEQFF. CDR3 DNA: TGTGCCAGCAGCTCTCCTAGCGGGCCATACAATGAGCAGTTCTTC.

This clone has just a few counts. The chain carries TRBV30 and TRBJ2-1, with D possibly matching TRBD2 (5 bases). CDR3 size: 14 residues. The ends were cut back, 5 bases at V and 0 bases at J, with 11 bases in the middle. Per the germline V gene, CDR1 is GTSNPN and CDR2 is SVGIG (reference sequence). The CDR3 here is CAWRGLSSYNEQFF. The CDR3 DNA reads TGTGCCTGGCGCGGGCTGAGCTCCTACAATGAGCAGTTCTTC.

This chain links TRBV28 with TRBJ1-5; 7 nucleotides line up with TRBD1. Looked up from germline, CDR1 is MDHEN and CDR2 is SYDVKM. With 5 bases clipped from V and 0 bases from J, the junction kept 7 bases outside the gene matches. CDR3 length: 16 residues. CDR3 residues: CASSPLTGVSNQPQHF. CDR3 in DNA: TGTGCCAGCAGTCCCCTTACAGGGGTTAGCAATCAGCCCCAGCATTTT.

This chain joins TRBV19 and TRBJ1-2, with 8 nucleotides matching TRBD1. The length of the CDR3 is 14 residues. V trimming: 6 bases; J trimming: 3 bases; junction bases outside the gene matches: 6. CDR1 LNHDA and CDR2 SQIVND come from the germline V gene (reference sequence). The CDR3 region has the DNA TGTGCCAGTAGCACTCAACAGGGGGACTATGGCTACACCTTC. Protein: CASSTQQGDYGYTF.

This sequence joins TRBV19 and TRBJ2-1, with 9 bases matching TRBD1. Germline trimming cut 3 bases from V and 1 base from J; bases unmatched to any gene: 7. The CDR3 consists of 17 residues. Germline values: CDR1 LNHDA, CDR2 SQIVND (reference sequence). CDR3 DNA: TGTGCCAGTAGTATGGCCCGGGACAGGGTATCCTACAATGAGCAGTTCTTC. This codes for CASSMARDRVSYNEQFF.

V is TRBV28 and J is TRBJ2-5, with TRBD2 matching 9 bases. The CDR3 extends over 15 amino acids. After removal of 4 bases from V and 5 bases from J, the junction contained 8 bases not matched to a gene. The germline CDR1 and CDR2 sequences are MDHEN and SYDVKM. CDR3 DNA: TGTGCCAGCAGTTCAACTAGCGGGTTGAGGGAGACCCAGTACTTC. Protein product: CASSSTSGLRETQYF. Full variable domain (outside the CDR3, taken from reference TRBV28 and TRBJ2-5): DVKVTQSSRYLVKRTGEKVFLECVQDMDHENMFWYRQDPGLGLRLIYFSYDVKMKEKGDIPEGYSVSREKKERFSLILESASTNQTSMYLCASSSTSGLRETQYFGPGTRLLVL.

The V call is TRBV2, the J call TRBJ2-4, with no clear D. Trimming shortened V by 2 bases and J by 1 base, and 6 bases separated the two germline ends. The CDR3 is made up of 14 amino acids. Germline V CDR1 and CDR2: SNHLY, FYNNEI. Written as DNA, the CDR3 is TGTGCCAGCAGTGAACCGGAGGCCAAAAACATTCAGTACTTC. Translation gives CASSEPEAKNIQYF.

The chain recombines TRBV15 with TRBJ2-7; D possibly corresponds to TRBD2 (5 bases). This CDR3 has 13 residues. CDR1 is LNHNV, CDR2 YYDKDF, per germline (reference sequence). The V end lost 6 bases, the J end lost 3 bases, and 12 bases lay between the germline ends. This CDR3 is CATSDLGVYEQYF. The CDR3 region has the DNA TGTGCCACCAGTGACCTGGGAGTCTACGAGCAGTACTTC.

The rearrangement uses TRBV14 and TRBJ2-2; TRBD1 might be the D (7 bases). Per the germline V gene, CDR1 is SGHDN and CDR2 is FVKESK. Trimming stripped 0 bases from V and 4 bases from J, with 12 bases between. The CDR3 sequence is 16 residues long. Here the CDR3 reads CASSQEAGQITGELFF. For the CDR3, the DNA is TGTGCCAGCAGCCAAGAGGCGGGACAGATCACCGGGGAGCTGTTTTTT.

The rearrangement links TRBV28 to TRBJ2-7, with D unresolved. Germline assignment: CDR1 MDHEN and CDR2 SYDVKM. V was cut by 3 bases and J by 6 bases, with 3 bases left in between. The CDR3 length is 10 residues. In DNA form, the CDR3 reads TGTGCCAGCAGTTTCCGCGAGCAGTACTTC. Its protein product is CASSFREQYF.

This chain links TRBV28 with TRBJ2-7; 11 bases fit TRBD2. The CDR3 sequence is 17 residues long. Germline CDR1 MDHEN, CDR2 SYDVKM. The J segment lost 0 bases and the V segment lost 3 bases, leaving 7 bases of the junction unmatched. CDR3 DNA: TGTGCCAGCAGTTTCGGGGGGACTAGCGGTCGCTCCTACGAGCAGTACTTC. This translates into CASSFGGTSGRSYEQYF.

This chain connects TRBV5-1 to TRBJ2-3; 13 nucleotides align to TRBD2. This CDR3 is built from 18 residues. Germline loops: CDR1 SGHRS, CDR2 YFSETQ. The V segment lost 2 bases and the J segment 3 bases; nucleotides outside the gene matches: 9. The CDR3 loop reads CASSFQLAGGSGTDTQYF. The CDR3 DNA follows: TGCGCCAGCAGCTTTCAACTAGCGGGAGGGAGTGGTACAGATACGCAGTATTTT.

This chain links TRBV28 with TRBJ1-4; D remains unclear. The V end lost 3 bases, the J end lost 0 bases, and 5 bases lay between the germline ends. Germline CDR1 reads MDHEN; CDR2 reads SYDVKM. The CDR3 loop spans 14 amino acids. The CDR3 loop is CASSFRATNEKLFF. CDR3 nucleotide sequence: TGTGCCAGCAGTTTTCGGGCAACTAATGAAAAACTGTTTTTT.

As to this clone: A read error may produce the germline difference seen at one junction end. The chain recombines TRBV29-1 with TRBJ1-4; unclear D gene. The CDR3 runs 14 residues. CDR1 is SQVTM and CDR2 is ANQGSEA in the germline V gene. The CDR3: CSVQEPATNEKLFF. DNA of the CDR3: TGCAGCGTTCAAGAACCGGCAACTAATGAAAAACTGTTTTTT.

This clone was observed a few times. V is TRBV6-6 and J is TRBJ2-1, with 11 bases matching TRBD1. Per the germline V gene, CDR1 is MNHNY and CDR2 is SVGAGI (reference sequence). The CDR3 length is 15 residues. V dropped 0 bases and J dropped 6; count of bases not matched to a gene: 1. The CDR3: CASSYSGTGGNEQFF. DNA of the CDR3: TGTGCCAGCAGTTACTCCGGGACAGGGGGCAATGAGCAGTTCTTC.

This chain connects TRBV4-3 to TRBJ1-2; D is uncertain. The CDR3 totals 16 residues. CDR1 is LGHNA, CDR2 YSLEER, per germline. Trimming took 1 base from V and 2 from J, leaving 14 bases between them. DNA of the CDR3: TGCGCCAGCAGCCAAGTTGTTGTCGAGGCGAACTATGGCTACACCTTC. Translation gives CASSQVVVEANYGYTF.

Concerning this clone itself: The junction differs from germline at one of its ends, possibly a read error. The chain recombines TRBV7-9 with TRBJ1-1, with a possible D match to TRBD1 (6 bases). This CDR3 has 14 residues. Germline V lookup: CDR1 SEHNR, CDR2 FQNEAQ (reference sequence). Here the CDR3 reads CSSSLSAGVAEAFF. CDR3 nucleotide sequence: TGTTCCAGCAGCTTATCCGCAGGGGTCGCTGAAGCTTTCTTT.

This clone came up once. This rearrangement joins TRBV7-8 to TRBJ1-2; 8 bases agree with TRBD1. The V segment lost 5 bases and the J segment 7 bases; nucleotides outside the gene matches: 9. The CDR3 runs to 14 residues. Germline V gene data show CDR1 as SGHVS and CDR2 as FQNEAQ. This chain's CDR3 is CASSPGQGIFGYTF. In DNA form, the CDR3 reads TGTGCCAGCAGCCCAGGACAGGGAATTTTTGGCTACACCTTC.

This chain uses TRBV19 with TRBJ2-3, with D unresolved. The CDR3 totals 16 residues. Trimming left V 4 bases short and J 2 bases short, with 16 bases between. Germline lookup yields CDR1 LNHDA and CDR2 SQIVND (reference sequence). The CDR3 nucleotides read TGTGCCAGTAGTAGCCCCCCGAGGAAGGACACAGATACGCAGTATTTT. As protein: CASSSPPRKDTDTQYF.

The chain links TRBV7-9 to TRBJ2-1; possible D gene TRBD2, 5 bases. The CDR3 runs 15 residues. CDR1 and CDR2 (germline): SEHNR, FQNEAQ (reference sequence). Trimming left V 5 bases short and J 10 bases short, with 21 bases between. CDR3 DNA sequence: TGTGCCAGCAGCCCCTCCCCGGGGTTGGTTGAAGAGCAGTTCTTC. This gives the protein CASSPSPGLVEEQFF.

Only one count was recorded for this clone. The chain uses TRBV4-2 and TRBJ2-3, with a weak D call TRBD1 (7 bases). CDR3 length equals 14 residues. The germline CDR1 and CDR2 sequences are LGHNA and YNFKEQ. Trimming shortened V by 4 bases and J by 4 bases, and 12 bases separated the two germline ends. As DNA, the CDR3 is TGTGCCAGCAGCCGGGACAGCGGGTCAGATACGCAGTATTTT. Amino acids: CASSRDSGSDTQYF.

This clone has more than one count but fewer than ten. The chain carries TRBV7-9 and TRBJ2-7; TRBD1 agrees at 7 bases. From germline, CDR1 is SEHNR and CDR2 FQNEAQ (reference sequence). This CDR3 is 16 amino acids long. V was clipped by 4 bases and J by 3 bases; unmatched bases: 12. The CDR3 loop reads CASSSSLPGQLYEQYF. The DNA for the CDR3 is TGTGCCAGCAGCTCCAGCCTGCCGGGACAGCTCTACGAGCAGTACTTC.

This chain joins TRBV4-1 and TRBJ1-5; D ambiguous. Trimming took 1 base from V and 5 from J, leaving 6 bases between them. The CDR3 is 13 amino acids. Germline V gene lookup returns CDR1 MGHRA and CDR2 YSYEKL. The CDR3 here is CASSQAVYQPQHF. In DNA, the CDR3 is TGCGCCAGCAGCCAAGCAGTTTATCAGCCCCAGCATTTT.